This T cell receptor (beta chain) derives from a study of tumor-infiltrating lymphocytes in localized non-small cell lung cancer. Across the study: Some samples were collected after neoadjuvant chemotherapy; smokers, never-smokers and several histologies were included. Notes on the study in general: Each assay used a separate piece of the same tissue. Higher tumor T cell infiltration than in uninvolved lung was supported by TCRbeta sequencing.

The CDR3 runs to 16 residues. The germline V gene encodes CDR1 SGHKS and CDR2 YYEKEE (reference sequence). The table came from immunoSEQ multiplex PCR; TCRdb's copy has only in-frame clones and leaves some out. This table has 27,000 or so clones, roughly 85% appearing once. Worth noting for this clone: The antigen remains undetermined. At one end the junction does not follow the germline gene, possibly because of a read error.

The chain combines TRBV5-5 with TRBJ2-3; D is ambiguous. The TCR sequence derives from a human donor with non-small cell lung cancer. Sequenced sample: lung tumor tissue. The CDR3 coding sequence is TGTGCCAGCAGTTTGGGCCTGCACGAAGTCCCAGATACGCAGTATTTT. As protein: CASSLGLHEVPDTQYF.